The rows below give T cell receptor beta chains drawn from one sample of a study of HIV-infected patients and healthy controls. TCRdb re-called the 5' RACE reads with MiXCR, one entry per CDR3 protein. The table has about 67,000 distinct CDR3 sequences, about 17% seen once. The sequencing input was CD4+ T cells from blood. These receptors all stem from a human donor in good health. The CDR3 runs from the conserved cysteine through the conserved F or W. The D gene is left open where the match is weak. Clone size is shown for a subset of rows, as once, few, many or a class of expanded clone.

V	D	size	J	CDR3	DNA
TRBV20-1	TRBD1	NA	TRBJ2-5	CSAYWTGAPQTQYF	TGCAGTGCCTATTGGACAGGGGCCCCCCAGACCCAGTACTTC
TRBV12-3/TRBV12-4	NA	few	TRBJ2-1	CASSLGPASSYNEQFF	TGTGCCAGCAGTTTAGGTCCAGCAAGCTCCTACAATGAGCAGTTCTTC
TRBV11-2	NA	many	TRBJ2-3	CASSFMVGDTQYF	TGTGCCAGCAGCTTTATGGTAGGCGATACGCAGTATTTT
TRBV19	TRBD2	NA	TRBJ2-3	CASSMSGGQLDTQYF	TGTGCCAGTAGTATGAGCGGGGGCCAGCTAGATACGCAGTATTTT
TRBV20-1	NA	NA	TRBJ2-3	CSARLRGASDTQYF	TGCAGTGCTAGACTTCGGGGGGCCTCCGATACGCAGTATTTT
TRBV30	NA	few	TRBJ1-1	CAWNGNSMNTEAFF	TGTGCCTGGAATGGGAACAGCATGAACACTGAAGCTTTCTTT
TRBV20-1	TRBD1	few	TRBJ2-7	CSALFRQGAFEQYF	TGCAGTGCCCTATTCCGGCAGGGGGCCTTCGAGCAGTACTTC
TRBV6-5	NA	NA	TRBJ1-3	CASRPGSRRTDTIYF	TGTGCCAGCAGGCCGGGGAGCCGTCGGACGGACACCATATATTTT
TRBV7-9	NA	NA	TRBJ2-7	CASALTYTSEEQYF	TGTGCCAGCGCCTTGACATACACCTCTGAGGAGCAGTACTTC
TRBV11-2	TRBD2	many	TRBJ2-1	CASSLKRLAGFDNEQFF	TGTGCCAGCAGCTTAAAGAGACTAGCGGGATTTGACAATGAGCAGTTCTTC
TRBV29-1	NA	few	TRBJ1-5	CSVDDRAGAQHF	TGCAGCGTTGACGATCGGGCCGGGGCCCAGCATTTT
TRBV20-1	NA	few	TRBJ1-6	CSSKAGTFSPLHF	TGCAGTTCCAAAGCGGGGACGTTTTCACCCCTCCACTTT
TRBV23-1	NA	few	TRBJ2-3	CASSQSWFTDTQYF	TGCGCCAGCAGTCAATCGTGGTTCACAGATACGCAGTATTTT
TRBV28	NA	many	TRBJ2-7	CASSSHREGSYEQYF	TGTGCCAGCAGTTCGCACAGGGAAGGCTCCTACGAGCAGTACTTC
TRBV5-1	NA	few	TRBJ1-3	CASKTPRGNTIYF	TGCGCCAGCAAGACCCCCAGGGGAAACACCATATATTTT
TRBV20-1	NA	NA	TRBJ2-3	CSARDDTDTQYF	TGCAGTGCTAGAGACGACACAGATACGCAGTATTTT
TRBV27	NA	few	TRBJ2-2	CASSLWSRGNTGELFF	TGTGCCAGCAGTTTATGGAGTAGGGGTAACACCGGGGAGCTGTTTTTT
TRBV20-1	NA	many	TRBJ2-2	CSASPDFQANTGELFF	TGCAGTGCTAGTCCCGACTTCCAAGCGAACACCGGGGAGCTGTTTTTT
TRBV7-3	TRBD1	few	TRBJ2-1	CASSYDRVRQFF	TGTGCCAGCAGCTACGACAGGGTAAGGCAGTTCTTC
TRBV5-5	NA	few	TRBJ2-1	CASSLGELAPKGAYNEQFF	TGTGCCAGCAGCTTGGGGGAGCTAGCGCCGAAGGGCGCCTACAATGAGCAGTTCTTC
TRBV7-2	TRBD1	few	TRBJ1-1	CASSFTGQGTEAFF	TGTGCCAGCAGCTTTACGGGACAGGGCACTGAAGCTTTCTTT
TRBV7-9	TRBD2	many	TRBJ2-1	CASSPDGTRASGRNGAYNEQFF	TGTGCCAGCAGCCCCGACGGTACCCGGGCTAGCGGGCGCAACGGAGCCTACAATGAGCAGTTCTTC
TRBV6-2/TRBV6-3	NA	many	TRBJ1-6	CASTRRAEGASPLHF	TGTGCCAGCACCCGCCGAGCGGAGGGTGCTTCACCCCTCCACTTT
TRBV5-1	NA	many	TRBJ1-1	CASSLWADTYGTEAFF	TGCGCCAGCAGCTTGTGGGCAGACACGTATGGCACTGAAGCTTTCTTT
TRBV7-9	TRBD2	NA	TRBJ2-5	CASSLTARLATQETQYF	TGTGCCAGCAGCTTAACGGCGAGACTAGCCACCCAAGAGACCCAGTACTTC
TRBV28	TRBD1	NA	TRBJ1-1	CASSSPGGDRVEAFF	TGTGCCAGCAGTTCGCCTGGGGGAGACAGGGTGGAAGCTTTCTTT
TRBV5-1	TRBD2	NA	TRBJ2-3	CASSFEGLAGTDTQYF	TGCGCCAGCAGCTTCGAGGGACTAGCGGGGACAGATACGCAGTATTTT
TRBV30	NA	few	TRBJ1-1	CAWSVAGTLKAFF	TGTGCCTGGAGTGTGGCTGGGACACTTAAAGCTTTCTTT
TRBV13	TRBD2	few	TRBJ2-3	CASSLEARFGLAGRTDTQYF	TGTGCCAGCAGCTTAGAAGCGCGGTTCGGGCTAGCGGGCCGTACAGATACGCAGTATTTT
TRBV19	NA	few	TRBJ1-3	CASRPGRRDVSGNTIYF	TGTGCCAGTAGACCCGGACGGCGGGACGTCTCTGGAAACACCATATATTTT
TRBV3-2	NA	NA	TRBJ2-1	CASSQGSPSKISIWASGSCNEQFF	NA
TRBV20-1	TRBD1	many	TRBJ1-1	CSARLRGQVNTEAFF	TGCAGTGCTAGACTTAGGGGACAGGTGAACACTGAAGCTTTCTTT
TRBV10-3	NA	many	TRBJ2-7	CAITSDGNYEQYF	TGTGCCATCACTTCGGACGGGAACTACGAGCAGTACTTC
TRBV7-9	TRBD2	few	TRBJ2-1	CASSFRGLADNEQFF	TGTGCCAGCAGCTTTCGCGGTCTAGCGGACAATGAGCAGTTCTTC
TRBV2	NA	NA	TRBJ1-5	CASSDGFQPQHF	TGTGCCAGCAGTGACGGGTTTCAGCCCCAGCATTTT
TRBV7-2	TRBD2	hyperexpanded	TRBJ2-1	CASSLLKKAGGGGEQFF	TGTGCCAGCAGCTTACTGAAGAAAGCGGGGGGCGGAGGTGAGCAGTTCTTC
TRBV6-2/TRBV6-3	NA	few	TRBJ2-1	CASSYVPGPYNEQFF	TGTGCCAGCAGTTACGTCCCGGGGCCCTACAATGAGCAGTTCTTC
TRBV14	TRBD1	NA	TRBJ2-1	CASSTINRGRFYEQFF	TGTGCCAGCAGCACGATAAACAGGGGGCGATTCTATGAGCAGTTCTTC
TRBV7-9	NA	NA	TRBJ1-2	CASSLEFRTNYGYTF	TGTGCCAGCAGCTTAGAGTTCCGGACTAACTATGGCTACACCTTC
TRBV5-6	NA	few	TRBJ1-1	CASSGNLNTEAFF	TGTGCCAGCAGCGGTAATCTGAACACTGAAGCTTTCTTT
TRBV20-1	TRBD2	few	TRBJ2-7	CSVTRGGPGYEQYF	TGCAGTGTTACCCGGGGGGGGCCAGGCTACGAGCAGTACTTC
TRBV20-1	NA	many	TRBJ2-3	CSANWEFTDTQYF	TGCAGTGCTAATTGGGAGTTCACAGATACGCAGTATTTT
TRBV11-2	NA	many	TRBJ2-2	CASSFQGPNTGELFF	TGTGCCAGCAGCTTTCAGGGTCCTAACACCGGGGAGCTGTTTTTT
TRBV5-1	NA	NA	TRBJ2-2	CASSPSADGTGELFF	TGCGCCAGCAGCCCCAGCGCAGATGGGACCGGGGAGCTGTTTTTT
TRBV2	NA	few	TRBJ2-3	CASRQRGSTDTQYF	TGTGCCAGCAGACAAAGGGGCTCCACAGATACGCAGTATTTT
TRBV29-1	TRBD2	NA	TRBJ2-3	CSVKLAGLDTQYF	TGCAGCGTTAAACTAGCGGGGTTAGATACGCAGTATTTT
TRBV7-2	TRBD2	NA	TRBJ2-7	CASSPPGVAGGYEQYF	TGTGCCAGCAGCCCGCCCGGAGTCGCGGGAGGGTACGAGCAGTACTTC